This T cell receptor (beta chain) appears in the sequencing data of a study of blood T cell repertoires in COVID-19. On the study more broadly: From the United States, Italy and Spain came samples of acute and convalescent COVID-19. From T cells, B-cell-depleted T cells, or PBMCs came the material, which was cDNA or gDNA.

Per the authors' pipeline: Amplifying reference gene primers gave estimates of nucleated cell counts. The repertoire was sequenced with immunoSEQ multiplex PCR; TCRdb's copy has only in-frame clones and lacks some. V, J and clone size are taken as reported in that table, and D and trimming were inferred from the DNA itself. The sample shows some 71,000 clones, 90% of them seen only once. CDR1 and CDR2 (germline): MNHEY, SVGAGI. Trimming removed 4 bases from V and 3 bases from J, with 12 bases in between. CDR3 length: 14 amino acids. The chain joins TRBV6-5 to TRBJ1-1, with D perhaps matching TRBD1 (5 bases). The clonotype was recovered from a young woman with acute or convalescent COVID-19. Specimen: peripheral blood. The CDR3 here is CASSSGIRHTEAFF. CDR3 sequence (DNA): TGTGCCAGCAGTTCAGGGATCCGGCACACTGAAGCTTTCTTT.